These T cell receptor beta chains were read from a single sample in a study of CD8 T cells in Susac syndrome. TCRdb itself ran the immunoSEQ multiplex PCR reads through MiXCR, one entry per CDR3 protein. The sample holds about 210,000 distinct CDR3 sequences, 95% seen once. The sequenced sample consisted of CD4+ T cells from PBMCs. The source of these receptors is a human donor with multiple sclerosis. Both conserved end residues are part of each CDR3. A D gene is named only where the DNA matches it firmly. Part of the rows lack a size; the others show once, few, many or a class for expanded clones.

CASTANSNQPQHF	TGTGCCAGCACAGCAAATAGCAATCAGCCCCAGCATTTT	NA	NA	TRBJ1-5	TRBV12-3/TRBV12-4
CASSLRTGGETQYF	TGTGCCAGCAGCCTTAGGACGGGAGGGGAGACCCAGTACTTC	NA	TRBD2	TRBJ2-5	TRBV3-1
CASSSGGGSYNEQFF	TGTGCCAGCAGCTCCGGGGGAGGCTCCTACAATGAGCAGTTCTTC	few	NA	TRBJ2-1	TRBV11-1
CASSSPRPGVVISSGNTIYF	TGTGCCAGCAGTTCCCCCAGGCCGGGAGTGGTAATTAGCTCTGGAAACACCATATATTTT	NA	NA	TRBJ1-3	TRBV28
CASSRSVGVKTQYF	TGTGCCAGCAGTCGTTCTGTAGGGGTAAAGACCCAGTACTTC	NA	NA	TRBJ2-5	TRBV6-5
CSASEGGRGNQPQHF	TGCAGTGCTAGTGAGGGGGGGCGAGGCAATCAGCCCCAGCATTTT	NA	NA	TRBJ1-5	TRBV20-1
CSAAGTSGRARYEQYF	TGCAGTGCTGCCGGGACTAGCGGGAGGGCACGGTACGAGCAGTACTTC	NA	TRBD2	TRBJ2-7	TRBV20-1
CASSLGQPYEQYF	TGTGCCAGCAGTTTAGGCCAGCCCTACGAGCAGTACTTC	NA	NA	TRBJ2-7	TRBV28
CASSSPGGGTQYF	TGTGCCAGCAGCTCGCCGGGGGGTGGTACGCAGTATTTT	NA	TRBD2	TRBJ2-3	TRBV7-3
CATSDRANQPQHF	TGTGCCACCAGTGATCGGGCTAATCAGCCCCAGCATTTT	NA	NA	TRBJ1-5	TRBV24-1
CATDGRARRENIQYF	TGTGCCACCGATGGACGGGCTAGGAGGGAAAACATTCAGTACTTC	NA	NA	TRBJ2-4	TRBV6-6
CASSSNRGRAFF	TGTGCCAGCAGCTCGAACAGGGGTAGGGCTTTCTTT	NA	TRBD1	TRBJ1-1	TRBV7-2
CASSPPPTGYYGYTF	TGTGCCAGCAGTCCACCTCCTACGGGGTACTATGGCTACACCTTC	once	NA	TRBJ1-2	TRBV28
CAWSRLTNEQFF	TGTGCCTGGAGCAGGCTTACTAATGAGCAGTTCTTC	NA	NA	TRBJ2-1	TRBV30
CASSSTGEGTGELFF	TGTGCCAGCAGCTCAACAGGGGAGGGGACCGGGGAGCTGTTTTTT	NA	NA	TRBJ2-2	TRBV9
CASSSNDRAETQYF	TGTGCCAGCAGCTCCAACGACAGGGCCGAGACCCAGTACTTC	NA	TRBD1	TRBJ2-5	TRBV6-2/TRBV6-3
CASSFSTSGSRRTQYF	TGTGCCAGCAGTTTTAGTACTAGCGGGAGTCGTCGGACCCAGTACTTC	NA	TRBD2	TRBJ2-5	TRBV28
CATSRDGRQFEAFF	TGTGCCACCAGCAGAGATGGACGGCAATTTGAAGCTTTCTTT	NA	NA	TRBJ1-1	TRBV15
CASSQDLAAYGYTF	TGCGCCAGCAGCCAAGATTTGGCAGCCTATGGCTACACCTTC	NA	NA	TRBJ1-2	TRBV4-1
CASSPLWGPDTQYF	TGTGCCAGCAGCCCCCTCTGGGGACCAGATACGCAGTATTTT	NA	NA	TRBJ2-3	TRBV3-1
CASRVGGAKRSPLHF	TGTGCCAGCAGGGTGGGGGGGGCGAAAAGGTCACCCCTCCACTTT	NA	NA	TRBJ1-6	TRBV2
CASSFGDRNPYEQYF	TGTGCCAGCAGTTTTGGGGACAGGAATCCCTACGAGCAGTACTTC	NA	TRBD1	TRBJ2-7	TRBV12-3/TRBV12-4
CSAPVIAKNIQYF	TGCAGTGCGCCGGTTATAGCCAAAAACATTCAGTACTTC	NA	NA	TRBJ2-4	TRBV20-1
CASSVGAGSAYEQYF	TGTGCCAGCAGCGTAGGAGCAGGTTCCGCGTACGAGCAGTACTTC	NA	NA	TRBJ2-7	TRBV9
CASSLEGGTEAFF	TGCGCCAGCAGCTTGGAAGGTGGGACTGAAGCTTTCTTT	NA	NA	TRBJ1-1	TRBV5-1
CASSIVGFMYGYTF	TGTGCCAGTAGTATCGTGGGATTCATGTATGGCTACACCTTC	NA	NA	TRBJ1-2	TRBV19
CASSLLGKNTEAFF	TGTGCCAGCAGTTTGTTGGGGAAGAACACTGAAGCTTTCTTT	NA	NA	TRBJ1-1	TRBV27
CASSLVWGGDYEQYF	TGTGCCAGCAGCTTAGTTTGGGGCGGGGACTACGAGCAGTACTTC	NA	NA	TRBJ2-7	TRBV7-2
CSAWGQGNQPQHF	TGCAGTGCCTGGGGACAGGGCAATCAGCCCCAGCATTTT	NA	TRBD1	TRBJ1-5	TRBV20-1
CASSPRGGADYEQYF	TGTGCCAGCAGCCCCCGTGGGGGGGCCGACTACGAGCAGTACTTC	NA	NA	TRBJ2-7	TRBV9
CASSPTGVPRSYNEQFF	TGTGCCAGCTCCCCGACAGGGGTCCCAAGGTCCTACAATGAGCAGTTCTTC	NA	TRBD1	TRBJ2-1	TRBV18
CSVERSLTDTQYF	TGCAGCGTTGAGCGCAGCCTCACAGATACGCAGTATTTT	NA	NA	TRBJ2-3	TRBV29-1
CASSDTANYGYTF	TGCGCCAGCTCCGACACAGCTAACTATGGCTACACCTTC	NA	NA	TRBJ1-2	TRBV5-1
CASSPPDPGEQYF	TGCGCCAGCAGCCCGCCGGATCCTGGAGAGCAGTACTTC	NA	NA	TRBJ2-7	TRBV5-1
CASSSLHPPYGYTF	TGTGCCAGTAGTTCCCTTCACCCTCCGTATGGCTACACCTTC	NA	NA	TRBJ1-2	TRBV19